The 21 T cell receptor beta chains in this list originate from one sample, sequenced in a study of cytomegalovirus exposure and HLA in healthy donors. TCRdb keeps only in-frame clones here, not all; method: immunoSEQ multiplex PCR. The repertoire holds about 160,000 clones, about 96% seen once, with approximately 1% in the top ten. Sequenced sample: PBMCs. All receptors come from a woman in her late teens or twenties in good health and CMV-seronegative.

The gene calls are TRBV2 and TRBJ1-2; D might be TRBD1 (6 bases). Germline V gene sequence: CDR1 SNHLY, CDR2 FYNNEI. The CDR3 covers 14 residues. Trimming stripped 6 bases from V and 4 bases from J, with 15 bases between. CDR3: CASSPGQLTYGYTF. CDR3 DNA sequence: TGTGCCAGCAGCCCTGGACAGCTTACCTATGGCTACACCTTC.

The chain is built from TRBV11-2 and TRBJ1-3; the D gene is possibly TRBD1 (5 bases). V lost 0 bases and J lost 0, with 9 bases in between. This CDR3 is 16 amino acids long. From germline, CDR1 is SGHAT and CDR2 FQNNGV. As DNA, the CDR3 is TGTGCCAGCAGCTTAGACCGACAGCGCTCTGGAAACACCATATATTTT. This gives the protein CASSLDRQRSGNTIYF.

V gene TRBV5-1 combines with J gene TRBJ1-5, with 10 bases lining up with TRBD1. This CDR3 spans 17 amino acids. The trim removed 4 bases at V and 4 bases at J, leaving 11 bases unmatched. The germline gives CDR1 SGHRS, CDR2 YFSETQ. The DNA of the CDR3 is TGCGCCAGCAGCCCCCGGGACAGGGGCCTTCCTAATCAGCCCCAGCATTTT. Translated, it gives CASSPRDRGLPNQPQHF.

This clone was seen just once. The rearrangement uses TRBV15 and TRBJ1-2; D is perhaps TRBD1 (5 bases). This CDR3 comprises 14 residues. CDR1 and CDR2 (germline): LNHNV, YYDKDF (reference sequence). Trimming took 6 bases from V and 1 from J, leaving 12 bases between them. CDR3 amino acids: CATRNAGINYGYTF. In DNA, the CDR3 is TGTGCCACCAGGAATGCAGGGATTAACTATGGCTACACCTTC.

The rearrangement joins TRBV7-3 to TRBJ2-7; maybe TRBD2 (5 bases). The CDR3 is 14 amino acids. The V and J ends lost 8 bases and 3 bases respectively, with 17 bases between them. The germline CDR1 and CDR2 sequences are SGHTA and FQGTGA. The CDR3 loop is CASYLIGENYEQYF. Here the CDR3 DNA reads TGTGCCAGCTACTTGATCGGGGAAAACTACGAGCAGTACTTC.

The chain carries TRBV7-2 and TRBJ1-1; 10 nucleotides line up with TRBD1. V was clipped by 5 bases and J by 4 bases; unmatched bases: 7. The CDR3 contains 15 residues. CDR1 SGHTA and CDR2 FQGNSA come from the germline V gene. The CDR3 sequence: CASSPRQGASTEAFF. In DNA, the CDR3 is TGTGCCAGCAGCCCTCGACAGGGGGCGTCCACTGAAGCTTTCTTT.

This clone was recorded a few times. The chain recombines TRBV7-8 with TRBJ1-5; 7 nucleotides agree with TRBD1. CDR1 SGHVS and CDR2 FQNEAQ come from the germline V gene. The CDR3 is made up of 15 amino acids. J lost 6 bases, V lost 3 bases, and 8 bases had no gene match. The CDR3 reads CASSFETGQGQPQHF. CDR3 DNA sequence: TGTGCCAGCAGCTTCGAGACAGGGCAGGGTCAGCCCCAGCATTTT.

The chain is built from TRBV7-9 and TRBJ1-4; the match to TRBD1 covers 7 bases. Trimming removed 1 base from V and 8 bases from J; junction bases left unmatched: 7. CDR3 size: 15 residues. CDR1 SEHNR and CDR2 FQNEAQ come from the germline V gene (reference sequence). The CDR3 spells CASSLGRGRREKLFF. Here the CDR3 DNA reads TGTGCCAGCAGCTTAGGAAGGGGGCGGAGGGAAAAACTGTTTTTT. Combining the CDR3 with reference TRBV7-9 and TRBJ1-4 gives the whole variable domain DTGVSQNPRHKITKRGQNVTFRCDPISEHNRLYWYRQTLGQGPEFLTYFQNEAQLEKSRLLSDRFSAERPKGSFSTLEIQRTEQGDSAMYLCASSLGRGRREKLFFGSGTQLSVL.

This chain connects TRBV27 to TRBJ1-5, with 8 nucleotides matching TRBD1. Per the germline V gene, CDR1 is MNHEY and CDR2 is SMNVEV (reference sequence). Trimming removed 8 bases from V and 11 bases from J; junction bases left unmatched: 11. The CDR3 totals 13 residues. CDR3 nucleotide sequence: TGTGCCAGCGAACCAAAACCAGGGGGCGCCCAGCATTTT. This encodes CASEPKPGGAQHF.

CDR3 sequence reads: CASSRTSGGAGETQYF. CDR3 DNA: TGTGCCAGCAGCCGGACTAGCGGGGGGGCGGGCGAGACCCAGTACTTC. The rearrangement links TRBV27 to TRBJ2-5, with 15 bases that match TRBD2. This CDR3 contains 16 residues. Trimming cost V 6 bases and J 5 bases; bases outside gene matches: 7. Germline values: CDR1 MNHEY, CDR2 SMNVEV (reference sequence).

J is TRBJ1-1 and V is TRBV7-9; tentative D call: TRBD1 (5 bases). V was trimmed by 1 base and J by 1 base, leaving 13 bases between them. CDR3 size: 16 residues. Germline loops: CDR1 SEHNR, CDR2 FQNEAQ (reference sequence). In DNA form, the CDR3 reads TGTGCCAGCAGCTTAGTGGGGGGGTTGCGGAACACTGAAGCTTTCTTT. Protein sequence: CASSLVGGLRNTEAFF. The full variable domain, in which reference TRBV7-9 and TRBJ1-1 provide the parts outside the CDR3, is DTGVSQNPRHKITKRGQNVTFRCDPISEHNRLYWYRQTLGQGPEFLTYFQNEAQLEKSRLLSDRFSAERPKGSFSTLEIQRTEQGDSAMYLCASSLVGGLRNTEAFFGQGTRLTVV.

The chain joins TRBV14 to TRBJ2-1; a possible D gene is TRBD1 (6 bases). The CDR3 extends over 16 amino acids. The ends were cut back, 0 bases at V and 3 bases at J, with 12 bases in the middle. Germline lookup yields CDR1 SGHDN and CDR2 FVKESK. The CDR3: CASSQDRGIGYNEQFF. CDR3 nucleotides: TGTGCCAGCAGCCAAGACAGGGGAATAGGCTACAATGAGCAGTTCTTC.

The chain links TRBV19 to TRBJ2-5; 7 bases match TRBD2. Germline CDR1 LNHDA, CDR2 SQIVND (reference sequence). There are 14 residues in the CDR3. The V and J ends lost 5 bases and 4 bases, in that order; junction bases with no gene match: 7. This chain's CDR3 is CASSLLGEGETQYF. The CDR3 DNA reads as TGTGCCAGTAGTCTCCTGGGGGAGGGAGAGACCCAGTACTTC. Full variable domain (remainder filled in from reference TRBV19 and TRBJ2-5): DGGITQSPKYLFRKEGQNVTLSCEQNLNHDAMYWYRQDPGQGLRLIYYSQIVNDFQKGDIAEGYSVSREKKESFPLTVTSAQKNPTAFYLCASSLLGEGETQYFGPGTRLLVL.

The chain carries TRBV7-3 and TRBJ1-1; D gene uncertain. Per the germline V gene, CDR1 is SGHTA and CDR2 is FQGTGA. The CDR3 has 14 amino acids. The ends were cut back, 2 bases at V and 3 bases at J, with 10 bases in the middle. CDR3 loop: CASSLFGEHTEAFF. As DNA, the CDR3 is TGTGCCAGCAGCTTATTCGGGGAGCACACTGAAGCTTTCTTT.

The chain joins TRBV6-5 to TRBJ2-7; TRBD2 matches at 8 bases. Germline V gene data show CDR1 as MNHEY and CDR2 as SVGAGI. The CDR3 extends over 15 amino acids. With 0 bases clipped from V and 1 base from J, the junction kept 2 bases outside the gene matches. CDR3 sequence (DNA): TGTGCCAGCAGTTACTCGTCTAGCGGGTCCTACGAGCAGTACTTC. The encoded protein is CASSYSSSGSYEQYF.

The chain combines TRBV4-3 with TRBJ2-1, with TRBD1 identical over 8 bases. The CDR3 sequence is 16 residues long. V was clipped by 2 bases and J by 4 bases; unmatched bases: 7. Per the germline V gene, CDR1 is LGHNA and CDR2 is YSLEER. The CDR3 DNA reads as TGCGCCAGCAGCCAAAGGACAGGGAGAATTTACAATGAGCAGTTCTTC. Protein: CASSQRTGRIYNEQFF.

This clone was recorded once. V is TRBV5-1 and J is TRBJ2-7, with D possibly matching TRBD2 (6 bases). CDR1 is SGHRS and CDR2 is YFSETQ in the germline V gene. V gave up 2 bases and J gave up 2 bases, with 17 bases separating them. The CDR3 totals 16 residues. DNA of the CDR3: TGCGCCAGCAGCTTATTTAGCGGAGTTAATGCCTACGAGCAGTACTTC. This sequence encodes CASSLFSGVNAYEQYF. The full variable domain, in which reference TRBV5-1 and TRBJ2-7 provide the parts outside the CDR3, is KAGVTQTPRYLIKTRGQQVTLSCSPISGHRSVSWYQQTPGQGLQFLFEYFSETQRNKGNFPGRFSGRQFSNSRSEMNVSTLELGDSALYLCASSLFSGVNAYEQYFGPGTRLTVT.

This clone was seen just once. The CDR3 nucleotides are TGTGCCAGCAGCTTGTATGAGATTGCAACTAATGAAAAACTGTTTTTT. Residues: CASSLYEIATNEKLFF. The chain recombines TRBV5-6 with TRBJ1-4; D is unresolved. CDR1 is SGHDT, CDR2 YYEEEE, per germline. V was trimmed by 1 base and J by 0 bases, leaving 10 bases between them. The CDR3 covers 16 residues. Complete variable domain (other parts from reference TRBV5-6 and TRBJ1-4): DAGVTQSPTHLIKTRGQQVTLRCSPKSGHDTVSWYQQALGQGPQFIFQYYEEEERQRGNFPDRFSGHQFPNYSSELNVNALLLGDSALYLCASSLYEIATNEKLFFGSGTQLSVL.

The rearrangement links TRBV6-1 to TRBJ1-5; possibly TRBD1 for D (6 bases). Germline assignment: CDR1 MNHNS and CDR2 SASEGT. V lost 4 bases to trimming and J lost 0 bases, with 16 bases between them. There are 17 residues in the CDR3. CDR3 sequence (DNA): TGTGCCAGCAGTGGGAACAGGGCTGCTTATAGCAATCAGCCCCAGCATTTT. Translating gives CASSGNRAAYSNQPQHF.

For the CDR3, the DNA is TGTGCCAGCAGCCCGAGCGCAGATACTGAAGCTTTCTTT. This codes for CASSPSADTEAFF. V and J are TRBV9 and TRBJ1-1; D call uncertain. CDR3 length: 13 residues. CDR1 SGDLS and CDR2 YYNGEE come from the germline V gene. Trimming shortened V by 4 bases and J by 5 bases, and 12 bases separated the two germline ends.

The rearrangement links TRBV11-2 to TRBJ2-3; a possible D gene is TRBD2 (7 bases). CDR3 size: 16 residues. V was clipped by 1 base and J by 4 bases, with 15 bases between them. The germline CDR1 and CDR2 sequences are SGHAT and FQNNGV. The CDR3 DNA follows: TGTGCCAGCAGCTTAGTCGGGGGGCTCATCCCAGATACGCAGTATTTT. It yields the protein CASSLVGGLIPDTQYF. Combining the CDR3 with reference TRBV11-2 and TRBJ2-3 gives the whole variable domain EAGVAQSPRYKIIEKRQSVAFWCNPISGHATLYWYQQILGQGPKLLIQFQNNGVVDDSQLPKDRFSAERLKGVDSTLKIQPAKLEDSAVYLCASSLVGGLIPDTQYFGPGTRLTVL.